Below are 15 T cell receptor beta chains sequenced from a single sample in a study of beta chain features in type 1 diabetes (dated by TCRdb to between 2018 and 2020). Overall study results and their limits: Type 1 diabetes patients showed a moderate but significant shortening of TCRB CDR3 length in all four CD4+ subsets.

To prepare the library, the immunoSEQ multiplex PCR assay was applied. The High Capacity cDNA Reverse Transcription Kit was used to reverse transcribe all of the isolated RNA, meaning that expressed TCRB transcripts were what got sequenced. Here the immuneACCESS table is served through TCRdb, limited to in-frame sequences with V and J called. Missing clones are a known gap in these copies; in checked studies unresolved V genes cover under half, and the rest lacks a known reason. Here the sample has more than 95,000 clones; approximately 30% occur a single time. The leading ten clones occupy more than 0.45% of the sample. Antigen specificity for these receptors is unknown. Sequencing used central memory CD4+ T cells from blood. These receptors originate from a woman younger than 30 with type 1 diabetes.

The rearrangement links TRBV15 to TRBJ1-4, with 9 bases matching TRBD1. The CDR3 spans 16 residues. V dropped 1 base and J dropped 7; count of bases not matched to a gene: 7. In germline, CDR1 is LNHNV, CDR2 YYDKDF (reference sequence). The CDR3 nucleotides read TGTGCCACCAGCAGAGGGACAGGGGCGATTCCTGAAAAACTGTTTTTT. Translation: CATSRGTGAIPEKLFF. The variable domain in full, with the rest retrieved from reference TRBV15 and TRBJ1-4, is DAMVIQNPRYQVTQFGKPVTLSCSQTLNHNVMYWYQQKSSQAPKLLFHYYDKDFNNEADTPDNFQSRRPNTSFCFLDIRSPGLGDTAMYLCATSRGTGAIPEKLFFGSGTQLSVL.

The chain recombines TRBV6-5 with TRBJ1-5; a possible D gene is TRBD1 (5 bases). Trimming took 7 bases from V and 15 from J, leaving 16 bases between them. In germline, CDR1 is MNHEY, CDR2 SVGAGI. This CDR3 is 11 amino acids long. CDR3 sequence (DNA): TGTGCCAGCACCAACGGGGGGGGTTGGCATTTT. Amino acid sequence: CASTNGGGWHF.

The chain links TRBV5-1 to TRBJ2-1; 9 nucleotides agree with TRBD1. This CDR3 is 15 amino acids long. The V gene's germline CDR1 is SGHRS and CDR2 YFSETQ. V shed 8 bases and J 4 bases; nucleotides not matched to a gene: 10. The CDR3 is CASKSRDREYNEQFF. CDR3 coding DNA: TGCGCCAGTAAATCCCGGGACAGGGAATACAATGAGCAGTTCTTC.

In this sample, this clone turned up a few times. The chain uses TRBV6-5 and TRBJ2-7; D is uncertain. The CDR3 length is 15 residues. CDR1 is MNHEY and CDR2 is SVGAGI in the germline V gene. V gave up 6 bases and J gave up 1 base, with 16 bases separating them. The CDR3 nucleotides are TGTGCCAGCAGCCTCCGCCCGAGCCCTTCCTACGAGCAGTACTTC. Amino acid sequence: CASSLRPSPSYEQYF.

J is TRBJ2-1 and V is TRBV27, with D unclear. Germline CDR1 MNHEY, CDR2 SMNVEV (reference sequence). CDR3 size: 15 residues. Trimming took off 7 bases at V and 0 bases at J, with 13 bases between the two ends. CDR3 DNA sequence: TGTGCCAGCACCCAAACCTCACTCTCCTACAATGAGCAGTTCTTC. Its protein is CASTQTSLSYNEQFF.

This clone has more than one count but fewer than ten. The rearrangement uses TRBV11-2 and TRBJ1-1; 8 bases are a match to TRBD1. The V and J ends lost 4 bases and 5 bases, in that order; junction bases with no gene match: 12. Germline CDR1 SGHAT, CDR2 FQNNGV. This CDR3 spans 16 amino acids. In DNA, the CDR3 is TGTGCCAGCAGCTCAGTTCAGGGGGCCGGGGGAACTGAAGCTTTCTTT. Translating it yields CASSSVQGAGGTEAFF.

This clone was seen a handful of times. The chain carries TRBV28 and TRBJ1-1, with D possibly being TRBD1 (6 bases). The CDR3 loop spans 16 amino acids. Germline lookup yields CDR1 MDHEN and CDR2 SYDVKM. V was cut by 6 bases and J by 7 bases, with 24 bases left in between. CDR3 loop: CASSPPLTGRVSEAFF. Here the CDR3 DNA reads TGTGCCAGCAGCCCACCCCTGACAGGTCGGGTTAGTGAAGCTTTCTTT.

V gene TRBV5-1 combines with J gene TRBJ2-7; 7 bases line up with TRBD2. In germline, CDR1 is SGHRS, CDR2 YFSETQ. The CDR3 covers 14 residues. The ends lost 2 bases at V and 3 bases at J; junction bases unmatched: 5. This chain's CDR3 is CASSFGTGGYEQYF. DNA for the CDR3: TGCGCCAGCAGCTTCGGGACGGGAGGCTACGAGCAGTACTTC.

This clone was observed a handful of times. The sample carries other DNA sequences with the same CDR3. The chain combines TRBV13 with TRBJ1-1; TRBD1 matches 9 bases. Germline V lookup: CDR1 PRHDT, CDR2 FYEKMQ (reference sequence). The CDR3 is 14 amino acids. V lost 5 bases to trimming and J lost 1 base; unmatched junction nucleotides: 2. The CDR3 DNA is TGTGCCAGCAGCAGGGGACAGGGGAACACTGAAGCTTTCTTT. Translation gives CASSRGQGNTEAFF.

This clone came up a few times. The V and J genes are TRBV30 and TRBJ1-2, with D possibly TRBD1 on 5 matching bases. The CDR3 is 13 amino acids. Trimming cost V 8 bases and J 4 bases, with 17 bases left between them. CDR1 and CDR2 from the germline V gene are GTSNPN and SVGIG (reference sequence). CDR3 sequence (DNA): TGTGCCGGGGGGTTCGACAGCGCCTATGGCTACACCTTC. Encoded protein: CAGGFDSAYGYTF.

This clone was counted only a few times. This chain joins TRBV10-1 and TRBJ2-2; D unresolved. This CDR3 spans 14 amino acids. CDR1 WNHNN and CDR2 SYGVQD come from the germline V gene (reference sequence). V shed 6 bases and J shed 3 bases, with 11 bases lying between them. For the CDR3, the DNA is TGCGCCAGCAGGCCTCAGTTGGACACCGGGGAGCTGTTTTTT. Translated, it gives CASRPQLDTGELFF.

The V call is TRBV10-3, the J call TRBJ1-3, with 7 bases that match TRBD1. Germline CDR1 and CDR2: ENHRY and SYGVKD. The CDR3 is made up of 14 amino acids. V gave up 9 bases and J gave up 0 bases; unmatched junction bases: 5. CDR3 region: CAIEGQSSGNTIYF. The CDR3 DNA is TGTGCCATTGAGGGACAGAGCTCTGGAAACACCATATATTTT.

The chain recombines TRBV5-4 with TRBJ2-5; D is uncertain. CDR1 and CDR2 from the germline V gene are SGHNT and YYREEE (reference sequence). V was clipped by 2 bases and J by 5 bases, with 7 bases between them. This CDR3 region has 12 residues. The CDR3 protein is CASSFELETQYF. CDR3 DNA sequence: TGTGCCAGCAGCTTCGAACTGGAGACCCAGTACTTC.

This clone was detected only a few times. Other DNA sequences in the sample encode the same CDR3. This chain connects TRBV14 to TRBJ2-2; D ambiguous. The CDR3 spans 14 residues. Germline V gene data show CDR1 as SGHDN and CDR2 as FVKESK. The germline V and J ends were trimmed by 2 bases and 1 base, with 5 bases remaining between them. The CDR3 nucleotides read TGTGCCAGCAGCCAAAGCCTGAACACCGGGGAGCTGTTTTTT. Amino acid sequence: CASSQSLNTGELFF.

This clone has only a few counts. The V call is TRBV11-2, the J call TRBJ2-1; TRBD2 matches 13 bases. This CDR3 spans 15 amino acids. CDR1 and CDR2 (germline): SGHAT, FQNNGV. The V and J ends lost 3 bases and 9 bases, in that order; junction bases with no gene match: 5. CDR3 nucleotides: TGTGCCAGCAGCTTTGGACTAGCGGGAGTCGGTGAGCAGTTCTTC. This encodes CASSFGLAGVGEQFF.